This TCR beta chain was sequenced in a study of cytomegalovirus exposure and HLA in healthy donors. For the study at large: Out of about 360 genotyped donors, approximately 84% belonged to the Caucasian-associated ancestry cluster.

Germline V gene data show CDR1 as KGHSH and CDR2 as LQKENI. The V and J ends lost 2 bases and 5 bases respectively, with 9 bases between them. The CDR3 totals 13 residues. Primers included in the PCR were 60 Vbeta and 13 Jbeta primers. Original handling: As a later analysis found, there were tens of millions of unique TCR beta chains, of which roughly 11 million were shared. The protocol was immunoSEQ multiplex PCR, while the TCRdb copy is restricted to in-frame clones and leaves out a portion. For V, J and clone size, that table is used; D and trimming come from the DNA. The sample comprises 150,000 to 200,000 clones, roughly an eighth of which are singletons, and under 10% rests with the top ten. Study results and limitations: In a later analysis, most CMV-associated TCR beta chains appeared HLA-restricted. Being productive about 87% or about 30% of the time was typical of most TCR beta V segments in an earlier analysis.

This clone was detected only a few times. Antigen unknown. The sequencing sample was made of PBMCs. The chain carries TRBV18 and TRBJ2-5; possible D gene TRBD1, 6 bases. This TCR was sampled from a man between 45 and 60 years old in good health and CMV-seropositive. The CDR3 nucleotides read TGTGCCAGCTCACCAAGACAGGAGGAGACCCAGTACTTC. Its protein product is CASSPRQEETQYF.